Below, 32 T cell receptor beta chains from the same sample are listed, as sequenced in a study of control samples from healthy donors and cancer patients. The table came from immunoSEQ multiplex PCR; TCRdb's copy has only in-frame clones and leaves some out. The sample carries some 120,000 clones, 75% to 90% recorded once. The material sequenced was PBMCs. Receptors originate from a woman aged 50 to 60 with colorectal cancer.

V and J are TRBV6-6 and TRBJ2-1; 8 bases map to TRBD1. V lost 8 bases and J lost 6; bases outside the gene matches: 9. The CDR3 covers 14 residues. Germline CDR1 reads MNHNY; CDR2 reads SVGAGI (reference sequence). This chain's CDR3 is CASLPGQVSNEQFF. CDR3 coding DNA: TGTGCCAGCCTTCCGGGACAGGTGTCCAATGAGCAGTTCTTC.

This clone was seen just once. V gene TRBV6-5 combines with J gene TRBJ2-1; D possibly matches TRBD1 or TRBD2 (6 bases each). Germline CDR1 is MNHEY and CDR2 is SVGAGI. Trimming stripped 0 bases from V and 2 bases from J, with 11 bases between. The CDR3 extends over 16 amino acids. This CDR3 reads CASSYSWGAAYNEQFF. In DNA, the CDR3 is TGTGCCAGCAGTTACTCGTGGGGGGCCGCCTACAATGAGCAGTTCTTC.

This clone was seen just once. The chain joins TRBV9 to TRBJ1-1, with D tentatively TRBD1 (5 bases). The length of the CDR3 is 15 residues. V dropped 4 bases and J dropped 5 bases, with 18 bases sitting between them. The V gene's germline CDR1 is SGDLS and CDR2 YYNGEE. CDR3 sequence reads: CASSPSGEGDTEAFF. CDR3 nucleotide sequence: TGTGCCAGCAGCCCTAGTGGGGAAGGGGATACTGAAGCTTTCTTT.

The chain uses TRBV18 and TRBJ2-6; D gene unclear. Between the trimmed V and J ends, which lost 4 bases and 0 bases, there was a span of 13 bases. The CDR3 is 17 amino acids. Germline lookup yields CDR1 KGHSH and CDR2 LQKENI. The CDR3 spells CASSQEPPSSGANVLTF. CDR3 nucleotides: TGTGCCAGCTCACAGGAGCCCCCCTCCTCTGGGGCCAACGTCCTGACTTTC.

Written as DNA, the CDR3 is TGTGCCAGTAGTATGGAGGGGGCCGCGGCTGGCTACACCTTC. Its protein product is CASSMEGAAAGYTF. J is TRBJ1-2 and V is TRBV19; 7 nucleotides agree with TRBD1. CDR3 length equals 14 residues. The junction had 8 bases not matched to a gene; V was cut back by 3 bases and J by 7 bases. Germline CDR1 is LNHDA and CDR2 is SQIVND (reference sequence).

The chain uses TRBV5-1 and TRBJ2-7, with D maybe TRBD1 (6 bases). The germline V and J ends were trimmed by 2 bases and 6 bases, with 24 bases remaining between them. The V gene's germline CDR1 is SGHRS and CDR2 YFSETQ. CDR3 size: 17 residues. The CDR3 nucleotides read TGCGCCAGCAGCTTTCGACCCGGACAGTTGGGGGCTCCCGAGCAGTACTTC. Residues: CASSFRPGQLGAPEQYF. The whole variable domain, remainder taken from reference TRBV5-1 and TRBJ2-7, is KAGVTQTPRYLIKTRGQQVTLSCSPISGHRSVSWYQQTPGQGLQFLFEYFSETQRNKGNFPGRFSGRQFSNSRSEMNVSTLELGDSALYLCASSFRPGQLGAPEQYFGPGTRLTVT.

V usage is TRBV29-1 and J usage is TRBJ1-2, with D possibly matching TRBD1 (5 bases). CDR1 and CDR2 from the germline V gene are SQVTM and ANQGSEA. Trimming left V 6 bases short and J 8 bases short, with 13 bases between. This CDR3 is 11 amino acids long. CDR3 nucleotides: TGCAGCGTGCCCCGGGGGAGAGGCTACACCTTC. Translated: CSVPRGRGYTF.

V is TRBV27 and J is TRBJ2-7; TRBD1 agrees at 8 bases. V lost 6 bases and J lost 1; bases outside the gene matches: 5. The V gene's germline CDR1 is MNHEY and CDR2 SMNVEV (reference sequence). This CDR3 is 14 amino acids long. CDR3 DNA: TGTGCCAGCAGACGACAGGGGAATTCCTACGAGCAGTACTTC. Translated: CASRRQGNSYEQYF.

The chain uses TRBV5-1 and TRBJ2-5, with D perhaps matching TRBD1 or TRBD2 (6 bases each). Germline lookup yields CDR1 SGHRS and CDR2 YFSETQ. The ends were cut back, 3 bases at V and 1 base at J, with 10 bases in the middle. CDR3 size: 14 residues. This CDR3 is CASSYKGGQETQYF. The CDR3 DNA reads TGCGCCAGCAGCTATAAGGGGGGCCAAGAGACCCAGTACTTC.

V gene TRBV19 combines with J gene TRBJ2-2, with a weak D call TRBD1 (6 bases). This CDR3 spans 16 amino acids. Germline V gene data show CDR1 as LNHDA and CDR2 as SQIVND (reference sequence). Between the trimmed V and J ends, which lost 4 bases and 5 bases, there was a span of 17 bases. CDR3 DNA: TGTGCCAGTAGTAAAACCCGGCAGGGGCAGACCGGGGAGCTGTTTTTT. Translating it yields CASSKTRQGQTGELFF.

The DNA of the CDR3 is TGTGCCAGCAGTTTCAGGGGGTGGGGCAATCAGCCCCAGCATTTT. Residues: CASSFRGWGNQPQHF. The chain links TRBV28 to TRBJ1-5, with TRBD1 matching 7 bases. The V and J ends lost 3 bases and 2 bases, in that order; junction bases with no gene match: 4. Germline lookup yields CDR1 MDHEN and CDR2 SYDVKM. The CDR3 runs to 15 residues. Together with reference TRBV28 and TRBJ1-5, the CDR3 gives the full variable domain: DVKVTQSSRYLVKRTGEKVFLECVQDMDHENMFWYRQDPGLGLRLIYFSYDVKMKEKGDIPEGYSVSREKKERFSLILESASTNQTSMYLCASSFRGWGNQPQHFGDGTRLSIL.

This chain joins TRBV3-1 (or the pseudogene TRBV3-2) and TRBJ1-2; D is possibly TRBD1 (5 bases). This CDR3 region has 14 residues. Per germline, CDR1 LGHDT and CDR2 YNNKEL (reference sequence). The V gene lost 4 bases and the J gene lost 5 bases, with 14 bases spanning the gap. CDR3 region: CASSPGRDRYGYTF. In DNA form, the CDR3 reads TGTGCCAGCAGCCCAGGTCGCGACAGATATGGCTACACCTTC.

This chain connects TRBV28 to TRBJ1-3, with a tentative D call TRBD1 (5 bases). Germline V lookup: CDR1 MDHEN, CDR2 SYDVKM. The CDR3 consists of 15 residues. The germline V and J ends were trimmed by 7 bases and 0 bases, with 13 bases remaining between them. The CDR3 is CASTHSGLSGNTIYF. CDR3 nucleotide sequence: TGTGCCAGCACCCATTCGGGGCTCTCTGGAAACACCATATATTTT.

The chain has TRBV5-6 and TRBJ1-2; D not resolved. The CDR3 covers 12 residues. The V gene's germline CDR1 is SGHDT and CDR2 YYEEEE. V was cut by 4 bases and J by 6 bases, with 10 bases left in between. The CDR3 nucleotides are TGTGCCAGCAGCCAAACTGAACATGGCTACACCTTC. Translated: CASSQTEHGYTF.

This chain joins TRBV14 and TRBJ2-3, with no clear D. This CDR3 is 14 amino acids long. In germline, CDR1 is SGHDN, CDR2 FVKESK. V lost 0 bases and J lost 3, with 7 bases in between. In DNA, the CDR3 is TGTGCCAGCAGCCAAGATTGGGTGACAGATACGCAGTATTTT. This encodes CASSQDWVTDTQYF.

This clone is a singleton in its sample. The chain combines TRBV18 with TRBJ1-4; D perhaps matches TRBD1 (5 bases). V was clipped by 3 bases and J by 7 bases, with 15 bases between them. CDR1 and CDR2 (germline): KGHSH, LQKENI. The CDR3 contains 15 residues. This CDR3 is CASSPLRAQGEKLFF. The CDR3 nucleotides are TGTGCCAGCTCACCCCTCCGGGCGCAGGGTGAAAAACTGTTTTTT.

This chain connects TRBV9 to TRBJ1-4, with D unresolved. This CDR3 region has 14 residues. The germline V and J ends were trimmed by 4 bases and 10 bases, with 17 bases remaining between them. From germline, CDR1 is SGDLS and CDR2 YYNGEE. CDR3 DNA: TGTGCCAGCAGCTCCCCAAATGAAATGGGAAAACTGTTTTTT. Its protein is CASSSPNEMGKLFF.

The rearrangement uses TRBV7-2 and TRBJ1-3; D perhaps matches TRBD1 (5 bases). CDR3 size: 17 residues. Germline loops: CDR1 SGHTA, CDR2 FQGNSA. V gave up 0 bases and J gave up 0 bases, with 12 bases separating them. The CDR3 region has the DNA TGTGCCAGCAGCTTAGCGGGCTGGGGGTTCTCTGGAAACACCATATATTTT. Residues: CASSLAGWGFSGNTIYF.

This clone was seen a handful of times. V is TRBV9 and J is TRBJ1-2; 12 bases agree with TRBD1. CDR1 is SGDLS, CDR2 YYNGEE, per germline. The CDR3 runs to 17 residues. V shed 4 bases and J 3 bases; nucleotides not matched to a gene: 10. CDR3 nucleotides: TGTGCCAGCAGCCGCCGGGACAGGGGGCTAAGGGACTATGGCTACACCTTC. Encoded protein: CASSRRDRGLRDYGYTF.

This chain uses TRBV5-6 with TRBJ1-3; D uncertain. Germline values: CDR1 SGHDT, CDR2 YYEEEE. The CDR3 is made up of 14 amino acids. The V gene lost 1 base and the J gene lost 0 bases, with 5 bases spanning the gap. CDR3 sequence (DNA): TGTGCCAGCAGCTTGTTGTACTCTGGAAACACCATATATTTT. Amino acids: CASSLLYSGNTIYF.

The gene calls are TRBV19 and TRBJ1-3; D gene ambiguous. Germline V gives CDR1 LNHDA, CDR2 SQIVND (reference sequence). This CDR3 has 13 amino acids. CDR3 nucleotide sequence: TGTGGTTCGAAGGACGTCTCTGGAAACACCATATATTTT. Translating gives CGSKDVSGNTIYF.

The DNA for the CDR3 is TGTGCCAGTAGCACCGGGACAGGGTTGGCAGATACGCAGTATTTT. Translated: CASSTGTGLADTQYF. J is TRBJ2-3 and V is TRBV19; the match to TRBD1 covers 9 bases. This CDR3 has 15 amino acids. The ends lost 6 bases at V and 4 bases at J; junction bases unmatched: 8. Germline assignment: CDR1 LNHDA and CDR2 SQIVND (reference sequence). The full variable domain, in which reference TRBV19 and TRBJ2-3 provide the parts outside the CDR3, is DGGITQSPKYLFRKEGQNVTLSCEQNLNHDAMYWYRQDPGQGLRLIYYSQIVNDFQKGDIAEGYSVSREKKESFPLTVTSAQKNPTAFYLCASSTGTGLADTQYFGPGTRLTVL.

This clone was counted only a few times. The genes are TRBV25-1 and TRBJ2-5; TRBD1 or TRBD2 may be the D gene (5 bases each). Germline V gene lookup returns CDR1 MGHDK and CDR2 SYGVNS. This CDR3 region has 15 residues. V was cut by 2 bases and J by 6 bases, with 16 bases left in between. For the CDR3, the DNA is TGTGCCAGCAGTGAAGGGGACGTATTGGGGAAGACCCAGTACTTC. The encoded protein is CASSEGDVLGKTQYF. Based on the CDR3 plus reference TRBV25-1 and TRBJ2-5, the full variable domain is EADIYQTPRYLVIGTGKKITLECSQTMGHDKMYWYQQDPGMELHLIHYSYGVNSTEKGDLSSESTVSRIRTEHFPLTLESARPSHTSQYLCASSEGDVLGKTQYFGPGTRLLVL.

The rearrangement uses TRBV19 and TRBJ1-5; perhaps TRBD1 as D (5 bases). V was pared by 5 bases and J by 4 bases, with 15 bases between. Germline V gene sequence: CDR1 LNHDA, CDR2 SQIVND (reference sequence). The CDR3 sequence is 15 residues long. CDR3 loop: CASSLQLGGNQPQHF. CDR3 nucleotides: TGTGCCAGTAGTCTTCAGCTGGGGGGTAATCAGCCCCAGCATTTT.

The V gene is TRBV27, the J gene TRBJ2-3; D is uncertain. The CDR3 runs 14 residues. Germline CDR1 MNHEY, CDR2 SMNVEV (reference sequence). The V gene lost 6 bases and the J gene lost 3 bases, with 13 bases spanning the gap. The CDR3 sequence is CASRHEVLTDTQYF. For the CDR3, the DNA is TGTGCCAGCAGACACGAGGTCTTAACAGATACGCAGTATTTT.

J is TRBJ1-1 and V is TRBV3-1 (or the pseudogene TRBV3-2); 8 bases are shared with TRBD1. Germline lookup yields CDR1 LGHDT and CDR2 YNNKEL (reference sequence). V was clipped by 3 bases and J by 6 bases; unmatched bases: 3. The CDR3 is made up of 13 amino acids. CDR3 bases: TGTGCCAGCAGCCATGCAGGGGGCTCTGAAGCTTTCTTT. Its translation is CASSHAGGSEAFF.

The chain uses TRBV29-1 and TRBJ2-6; D is unresolved. This CDR3 contains 13 residues. Trimming stripped 3 bases from V and 0 bases from J, with 3 bases between. CDR1 and CDR2 (germline): SQVTM, ANQGSEA. This chain's CDR3 is CSVDFSGANVLTF. CDR3 DNA: TGCAGCGTTGACTTCTCTGGGGCCAACGTCCTGACTTTC.

The chain combines TRBV5-5 with TRBJ2-7; TRBD2 matches 12 bases. Germline values: CDR1 SGHKS, CDR2 YYEKEE (reference sequence). The J segment lost 1 base and the V segment lost 4 bases, leaving 6 bases of the junction unmatched. CDR3 length equals 16 residues. The CDR3 region is CASSTRLAGESYEQYF. The CDR3 DNA sequence: TGTGCCAGCAGCACAAGACTAGCGGGAGAGTCCTACGAGCAGTACTTC.

V and J are TRBV28 and TRBJ2-1, with 7 bases lining up with TRBD2. With 7 bases clipped from V and 3 bases from J, the junction kept 12 bases outside the gene matches. This CDR3 has 16 amino acids. Per germline, CDR1 MDHEN and CDR2 SYDVKM. CDR3 DNA: TGTGCCAGCACCCTAGGGGTGGGACTACTCTACAATGAGCAGTTCTTC. Translating it yields CASTLGVGLLYNEQFF.

This clone occurred once. V is TRBV3-1 (or the pseudogene TRBV3-2) and J is TRBJ1-5; D not resolved. The CDR3 is 14 amino acids. V lost 4 bases to trimming and J lost 0 bases, with 7 bases between them. The germline V gene encodes CDR1 LGHDT and CDR2 YNNKEL (reference sequence). The DNA of the CDR3 is TGTGCCAGCAGCCTGACTTTTAGCAATCAGCCCCAGCATTTT. It yields the protein CASSLTFSNQPQHF.

The chain is built from TRBV5-1 and TRBJ2-1; D not certain. The CDR3 extends over 14 amino acids. The germline gives CDR1 SGHRS, CDR2 YFSETQ. The V end was cut by 0 bases, the J end by 0 bases, with 4 bases between. The CDR3 DNA is TGCGCCAGCAGCTTGGAGTACTCCTACAATGAGCAGTTCTTC. Its translation is CASSLEYSYNEQFF.

This chain uses TRBV19 with TRBJ2-7; TRBD2 matches at 8 bases. V gave up 3 bases and J gave up 6 bases; unmatched junction bases: 13. CDR1 LNHDA and CDR2 SQIVND come from the germline V gene (reference sequence). The length of the CDR3 is 16 residues. CDR3 residues: CASSIDRTSTVIEQYF. CDR3 nucleotide sequence: TGTGCCAGTAGTATCGATAGGACTAGCACGGTGATCGAGCAGTACTTC.